This paragraph covers one TCR beta chain sequence. This record comes from a study of blood T cell repertoires in COVID-19. In the study overall: Sources were T cells, B-cell-depleted T cells, or PBMCs; the material itself was cDNA or gDNA.

Seattle-derived patients entered the study during active infection and were followed longitudinally. This CDR3 is built from 16 residues. Germline CDR1 reads SGDLS; CDR2 reads YYNGEE. Trimming removed 0 bases from V and 8 bases from J; junction bases left unmatched: 9. Per the study methods: By means of reference gene primer amplification, nucleated cell counts were estimated. This table comes from immunoSEQ multiplex PCR, and its TCRdb copy is limited to in-frame clones, with some not included. V, J and clone size were drawn from that table, and D and trimming were deduced from the DNA. The sample lists over 200,000 clones, roughly 90% occurring once.

The sequencing sample was made of peripheral blood. This TCR was recovered from a man in his fifties or sixties with COVID-19, enrolled during active disease. V is TRBV9 and J is TRBJ2-1; TRBD2 matches 9 bases. In DNA, the CDR3 is TGTGCCAGCAGCGTAGAAATTAGCGGGAGAATCGATGAGCAGTTCTTC. Translation gives CASSVEISGRIDEQFF.